This section outlines one TCR beta chain sequence together with its context. This sample is drawn from a study of T cell changes during pregnancy in multiple sclerosis. The CDR3 extends over 15 amino acids. CDR1 and CDR2 from the germline V gene are SGHTA and FQGNSA. V was clipped by 5 bases and J by 7 bases; unmatched bases: 11. Clones were sequenced by immunoSEQ multiplex PCR, and TCRdb holds only the in-frame ones, with some missing. The sample has around 100,000 clones; over 85% are singletons. The TCR sequence derives from a female donor with multiple sclerosis, enrolled in a pregnancy study. The chain combines TRBV7-2 with TRBJ2-5; 9 bases are a match to TRBD2. Sequenced here: peripheral blood, sampled in the second trimester of pregnancy. CDR3 sequence reads: CASSPVGTSLPTQYF. In DNA form, the CDR3 reads TGTGCCAGCAGCCCGGTCGGGACTAGCCTCCCGACCCAGTACTTC.